This is a list of T cell receptor beta chains from one sample in a study of blood T cell repertoires in COVID-19. Assay used: immunoSEQ multiplex PCR; TCRdb lists only in-frame clones, some missing. The table has approximately 69,000 clones, over 70% seen once. The source material was peripheral blood. The receptors were gathered from a man aged 55 to 70 with acute or convalescent COVID-19. Each CDR3 is given with its conserved first and last residue. D genes are given only for firm matches. The listing skips clone size in some rows; elsewhere it reads once, few, many or a size class.

abundance	v_gene	d_gene	j_gene	CDR3aa	CDR3nt
once	TRBV18	NA	TRBJ2-7	CASSPGHAFSYEQYF	TGTGCCAGCTCACCAGGGCATGCCTTCTCCTACGAGCAGTACTTC
NA	TRBV19	NA	TRBJ1-2	CASSIQSGSGYGYTF	TGTGCCAGTAGTATCCAAAGTGGTTCGGGCTATGGCTACACCTTC
NA	TRBV5-5	NA	TRBJ2-1	CASSLGPAGNEQFF	TGTGCCAGCAGCTTGGGCCCGGCCGGGAATGAGCAGTTCTTC
NA	TRBV6-2/TRBV6-3	NA	TRBJ2-7	CASSAKRVPYEQYF	TGTGCCAGCAGCGCGAAGCGGGTTCCCTACGAGCAGTACTTC
NA	TRBV18	TRBD1	TRBJ1-1	CASSHGQGRGGTEAFF	TGTGCCAGCTCCCACGGACAGGGAAGAGGAGGCACTGAAGCTTTCTTT
NA	TRBV5-1	NA	TRBJ2-3	CASSAGATTDTQYF	TGCGCCAGCAGCGCGGGGGCGACCACAGATACGCAGTATTTT
NA	TRBV29-1	TRBD1	TRBJ1-2	CSVSGQGLYGYTF	TGCAGCGTATCGGGACAGGGCCTCTATGGCTACACCTTC
NA	TRBV27	TRBD1	TRBJ1-4	CASSSWRQGGEKLFF	TGTGCCAGCAGTTCATGGAGACAGGGTGGCGAAAAACTGTTTTTT
few	TRBV11-2	NA	TRBJ1-1	CASSLDYSGTEAFF	TGTGCCAGCAGCTTAGATTACTCGGGAACTGAAGCTTTCTTT
NA	TRBV3-1/TRBV3-2	NA	TRBJ2-1	CASSRTDNEQFF	TGTGCCAGCAGCCGCACAGACAATGAGCAGTTCTTC
NA	TRBV6-5	TRBD1	TRBJ1-2	CASSYRQGDGYTF	TGTGCCAGCAGTTACAGACAGGGCGACGGCTACACCTTC
NA	TRBV5-1	NA	TRBJ2-5	CASSFWVTGRQETQYF	TGCGCCAGCAGCTTCTGGGTCACAGGACGGCAAGAGACCCAGTACTTC
NA	TRBV16	NA	TRBJ1-4	CASSDTGLRGEKLFF	TGTGCCAGCAGCGATACCGGACTCAGGGGTGAAAAACTGTTTTTT
NA	TRBV19	TRBD1	TRBJ1-6	CASLGDSHSSYNSPLHF	TGTGCCAGTTTGGGGGACAGTCACAGCTCCTATAATTCACCCCTCCACTTT
NA	TRBV29-1	TRBD1	TRBJ1-2	CSVELRTGDFYGYTF	TGCAGCGTTGAACTTCGGACAGGGGATTTCTATGGCTACACCTTC
NA	TRBV6-2/TRBV6-3	NA	TRBJ1-5	CASSGHISNQPQHF	TGTGCCAGCAGCGGACACATTAGCAATCAGCCCCAGCATTTT
NA	TRBV11-2	NA	TRBJ2-1	CASSFSGYNEQFF	TGTGCCAGCAGCTTTTCAGGTTACAATGAGCAGTTCTTC
NA	TRBV3-1/TRBV3-2	NA	TRBJ1-1	CASSQEGSGSLTSFSWEAFF	TGTGCCAGCAGCCAAGAAGGGAGCGGCAGCCTCACTAGTTTCTCTTGGGAAGCTTTCTTT
NA	TRBV6-5	TRBD1	TRBJ1-5	CASVDRGGGNQPQHF	TGTGCCAGCGTGGACAGGGGAGGAGGCAATCAGCCCCAGCATTTT
NA	TRBV27	TRBD1	TRBJ1-2	CASSFAQGVNYGYTF	TGTGCCAGCAGTTTCGCCCAGGGGGTGAACTATGGCTACACCTTC
NA	TRBV5-8	NA	TRBJ1-2	CASSFDGGILYGYTF	TGTGCCAGCAGCTTTGACGGGGGGATACTCTATGGCTACACCTTC
few	TRBV7-6	TRBD1	TRBJ1-1	CASRGQGASPTEAFF	TGTGCCAGCAGGGGACAGGGGGCATCTCCCACTGAAGCTTTCTTT